This TCR beta chain was retrieved from a study of circulating CD8 cells and anti-PD-1 response in melanoma. This clonotype is deemed large. What it recognizes is unknown. Each library started from roughly 16 ng of total RNA using the QIAseq Immune Repertoire TCR panel. TCRdb independently ran MiXCR on the reads; one entry per CDR3 protein. The sample carries approximately 250 distinct CDR3 sequences, roughly 15% recorded once. Live CD3+CD8+TCRalphabeta+ cells were sorted into four subsets by PD-1 and/or TIGIT. Study-level points and caveats: At M1, fewer than 8% of TRB clonotypes appeared in multiple subsets.

The sequence was collected from a human donor with melanoma. The sample was CD8+ T cells from PBMCs, taken at baseline or after one month of anti-PD-1 therapy (not recorded which).

The CDR3 spells CASCSGETSPGEQYF. In DNA, the CDR3 is TGTGCCAGCTGCTCCGGGGAGACAAGTCCGGGCGAGCAGTACTTC. The V call is TRBV2, the J call TRBJ2-7; maybe TRBD2 (5 bases). Trimming took off 8 bases at V and 6 bases at J, with 23 bases between the two ends. The CDR3 has 15 residues. Germline V CDR1 and CDR2: SNHLY, FYNNEI.